Below, one TCR beta chain is given with its context. Its antigen is unknown. What made the TCR beta cDNA was 5'RACE template switching with UMIs. One entry per CDR3 protein, without DNA, is what TCRdb gives after re-calling the 5' RACE reads. This sample carries 500,000 to 700,000 distinct CDR3 sequences, with 3% to 4.5% going to the ten biggest clones. This sample is drawn from a study of T cells expressing NK-cell markers. General study points: These same clonotypes (in several donors) also led the CD3+CD56-NKG2C+ fraction.

The CDR3 is 14 residues long. This TCR was sampled from a man between 18 and 29 years old in good health. This chain uses TRBV12-3 or TRBV12-4 with TRBJ2-5; TCRdb's D call of TRBD2 is untestable without DNA. Sequenced sample: blood T cells: a sorted CD56 or NKG2C T cell subset, CD4+ or CD8+ T cells, or bulk PBMC T cells (not recorded which). CDR3 amino acids: CASRPTAEGETQYF.